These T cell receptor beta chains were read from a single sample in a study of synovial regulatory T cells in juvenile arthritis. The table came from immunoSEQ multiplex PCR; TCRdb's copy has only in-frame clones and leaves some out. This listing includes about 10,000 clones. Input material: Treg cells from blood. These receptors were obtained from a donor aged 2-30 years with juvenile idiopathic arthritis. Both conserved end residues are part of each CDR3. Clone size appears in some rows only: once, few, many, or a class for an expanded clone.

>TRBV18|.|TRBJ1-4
CASSPGTGRANEKLFF
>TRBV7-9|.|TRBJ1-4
CASSPQMGYNEKLFF
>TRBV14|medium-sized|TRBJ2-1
CASSLASSGGGGEQFF
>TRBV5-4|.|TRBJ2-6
CASREGGANVLTF
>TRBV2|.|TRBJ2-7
CASTRGQTYEQYF
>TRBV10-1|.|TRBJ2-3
CASSESGLGFTDTQYF
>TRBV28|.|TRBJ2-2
CATNTGQYTGELFF
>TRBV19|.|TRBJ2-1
CASSAIGQGNYNEQFF
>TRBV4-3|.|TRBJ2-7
CASSQDRAIYEQYF
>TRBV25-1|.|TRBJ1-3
CASSESGRWLYF
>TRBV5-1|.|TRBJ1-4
CASSLSGESKLFF
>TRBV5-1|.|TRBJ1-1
CASSYEQGTTEAFF
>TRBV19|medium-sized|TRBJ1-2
CASSIAGYGYTF
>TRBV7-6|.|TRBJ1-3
CASSFRSSGNTIYF
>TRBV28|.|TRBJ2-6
CASSSLLLQGGANVLTF
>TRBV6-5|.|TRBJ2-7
CASRGQGAYEQYF
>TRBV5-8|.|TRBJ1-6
CASSYGFGGDNSPLHF
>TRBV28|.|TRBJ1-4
CASSLWQVNEKLFF
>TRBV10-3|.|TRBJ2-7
CAISGGTGGGPTYEQYF
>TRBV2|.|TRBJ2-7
CASSELWGVGSYEQYF
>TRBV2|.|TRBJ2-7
CASIRTGSPYEQYF
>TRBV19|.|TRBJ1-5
CASSTRINQPQHF
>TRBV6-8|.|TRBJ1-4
CASSSGRDRFPSNEKLFF
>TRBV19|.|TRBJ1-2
CASSPRDRGGGYTF
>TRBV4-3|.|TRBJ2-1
CASSPTSGGAHEQFF
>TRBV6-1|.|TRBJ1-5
CASRPGMSNQPQHF
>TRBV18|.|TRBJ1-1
CASSPDQNTEAFF
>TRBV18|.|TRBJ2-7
CASSPPDSGSPQQYF
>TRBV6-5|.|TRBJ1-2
CASRQGGGGYTF